This entry lists 8 T cell receptor beta chains sequenced from one sample in a study of blood T cell repertoires in COVID-19. The protocol was immunoSEQ multiplex PCR, while the TCRdb copy is restricted to in-frame clones and leaves out a portion. Altogether about 50,000 clones are present, approximately 85% being singletons, with the ten largest covering around 6%. The material sequenced was peripheral blood. The receptors were sampled from a man aged 60-69 years with acute or convalescent COVID-19.

The CDR3 here is CATSDPTGTGELFF. Written as DNA, the CDR3 is TGTGCCACCAGTGACCCGACAGGCACCGGGGAGCTGTTTTTT. The genes are TRBV24-1 and TRBJ2-2; D is perhaps TRBD1 (6 bases). There are 14 residues in the CDR3. From germline, CDR1 is KGHDR and CDR2 SFDVKD. Trimming took 4 bases from V and 4 from J, leaving 9 bases between them.

The V call is TRBV5-5, the J call TRBJ2-7; 9 nucleotides align to TRBD2. The germline V gene encodes CDR1 SGHKS and CDR2 YYEKEE (reference sequence). The CDR3 sequence is 13 residues long. The V segment lost 4 bases and the J segment 4 bases; nucleotides outside the gene matches: 3. The CDR3 loop reads CASSRTSVYEQYF. The CDR3 DNA reads TGTGCCAGCAGCCGGACTAGCGTTTACGAGCAGTACTTC.

This clone was seen a single time. The chain is built from TRBV2 and TRBJ1-6, with D uncertain. CDR1 SNHLY and CDR2 FYNNEI come from the germline V gene. The length of the CDR3 is 11 residues. Between the trimmed V and J ends, which lost 2 bases and 11 bases, there was a span of 4 bases. Here the CDR3 DNA reads TGTGCCAGCAGTGAAACTCCACCCCTCCACTTT. Its protein product is CASSETPPLHF.

The sample holds one count of this clone. V gene TRBV4-1 combines with J gene TRBJ1-1; D remains ambiguous. The CDR3 is made up of 15 amino acids. Germline V lookup: CDR1 MGHRA, CDR2 YSYEKL. V shed 4 bases and J shed 3 bases, with 15 bases lying between them. Here the CDR3 DNA reads TGCGCCAGCAGCCCTCGGGGAATGCGGGACACTGAAGCTTTCTTT. Amino acid sequence: CASSPRGMRDTEAFF.

The chain joins TRBV7-2 to TRBJ1-6; D possibly corresponds to TRBD1 (5 bases). The germline gives CDR1 SGHTA, CDR2 FQGNSA. V dropped 3 bases and J dropped 10 bases, with 13 bases sitting between them. The length of the CDR3 is 14 residues. CDR3 residues: CASSFPGGGSPLHF. In DNA form, the CDR3 reads TGTGCCAGCAGCTTCCCCGGGGGGGGGTCACCCCTCCACTTT.

This clone was observed a single time. The J gene is TRBJ1-3, the V gene TRBV3-1 (or the pseudogene TRBV3-2); D is ambiguous. Looked up from germline, CDR1 is LGHDT and CDR2 is YNNKEL (reference sequence). The CDR3 loop spans 13 amino acids. V lost 4 bases, J lost 7 bases, and 11 bases lay in between. The CDR3 region is CASSPRMVNTIYF. DNA of the CDR3: TGTGCCAGCAGCCCTAGGATGGTTAACACCATATATTTT.

The chain has TRBV21-1 and TRBJ2-1; TRBD2, the table's D call, lacks a check against the DNA. TRBV21-1 is tagged as a pseudogene. The CDR3 covers 15 residues. The DNA of the CDR3 is TGTGCCAGCAGCAAAGTCCGGGTGCCTGGAAATGAGCAGTTCTTC. Its translation is CASSKVRVPGNEQFF.

This clone was detected only once. This sequence joins TRBV7-3 and TRBJ2-5; TRBD2 might be the D (6 bases). This CDR3 spans 13 amino acids. Germline V CDR1 and CDR2: SGHTA, FQGTGA. The ends were cut back, 4 bases at V and 5 bases at J, with 11 bases in the middle. The CDR3 reads CASSSGVGETQYF. DNA for the CDR3: TGTGCCAGCAGCTCGGGGGTAGGGGAGACCCAGTACTTC.